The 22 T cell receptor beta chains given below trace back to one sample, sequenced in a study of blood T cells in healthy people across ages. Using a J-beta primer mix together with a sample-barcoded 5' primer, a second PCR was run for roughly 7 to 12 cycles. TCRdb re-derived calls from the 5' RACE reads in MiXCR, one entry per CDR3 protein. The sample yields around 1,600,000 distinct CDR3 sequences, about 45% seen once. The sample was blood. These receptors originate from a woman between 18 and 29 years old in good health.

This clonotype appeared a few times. The CDR3 coding sequence is TGCGCCAGCAGTGATAAGGGGACAACTTCACCCCTCCACTTT. Its translation is CASSDKGTTSPLHF. The genes are TRBV10-1 and TRBJ1-6, with D tentatively TRBD1 (6 bases). Germline V CDR1 and CDR2: WNHNN, SYGVQD (reference sequence). Between the trimmed V and J ends, which lost 3 bases and 9 bases, there was a span of 12 bases. This CDR3 has 14 amino acids.

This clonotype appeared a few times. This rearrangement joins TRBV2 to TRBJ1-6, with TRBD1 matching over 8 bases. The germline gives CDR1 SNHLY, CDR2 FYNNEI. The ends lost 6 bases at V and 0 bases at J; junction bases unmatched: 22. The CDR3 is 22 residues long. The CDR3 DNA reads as TGTGCCAGCAGCGAGAACCTTCCGGGACAGGCGGGTCCGTACTCCTATAATTCACCCCTCCACTTT. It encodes CASSENLPGQAGPYSYNSPLHF.

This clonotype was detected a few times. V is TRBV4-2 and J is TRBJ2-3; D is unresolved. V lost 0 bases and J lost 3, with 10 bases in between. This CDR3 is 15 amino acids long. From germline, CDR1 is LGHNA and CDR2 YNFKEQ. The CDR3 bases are TGTGCCAGCAGCCAAGATTTTGGTGGAACAGATACGCAGTATTTT. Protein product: CASSQDFGGTDTQYF.

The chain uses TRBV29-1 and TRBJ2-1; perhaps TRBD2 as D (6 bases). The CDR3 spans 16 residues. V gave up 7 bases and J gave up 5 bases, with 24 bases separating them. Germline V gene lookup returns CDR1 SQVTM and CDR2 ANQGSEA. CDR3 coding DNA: TGCAGCGGAGGTGATTCGGGGCGGGGCATCCACAATGAGCAGTTCTTC. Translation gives CSGGDSGRGIHNEQFF.

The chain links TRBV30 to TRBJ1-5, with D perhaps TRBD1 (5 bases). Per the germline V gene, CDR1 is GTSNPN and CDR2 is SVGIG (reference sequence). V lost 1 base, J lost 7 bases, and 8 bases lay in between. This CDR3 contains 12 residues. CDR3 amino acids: CAWSGGAQPQHF. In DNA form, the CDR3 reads TGTGCCTGGAGTGGAGGGGCCCAGCCCCAGCATTTT.

CDR3 protein: CASSQLAVNEQYF. DNA for the CDR3: TGTGCCAGCAGTCAACTAGCGGTTAATGAGCAGTACTTC. The chain employs TRBV27 and TRBJ2-5; 8 positions match TRBD2. The V and J ends lost 5 bases and 11 bases, in that order; junction bases with no gene match: 10. CDR1 and CDR2 (germline): MNHEY, SMNVEV (reference sequence). The length of the CDR3 is 13 residues.

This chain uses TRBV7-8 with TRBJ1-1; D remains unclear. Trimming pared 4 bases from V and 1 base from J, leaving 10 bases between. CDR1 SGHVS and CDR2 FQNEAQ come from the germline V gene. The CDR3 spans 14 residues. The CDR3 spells CASSSNVPNTEAFF. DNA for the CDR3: TGTGCCAGCAGCTCGAACGTTCCGAACACTGAAGCTTTCTTT.

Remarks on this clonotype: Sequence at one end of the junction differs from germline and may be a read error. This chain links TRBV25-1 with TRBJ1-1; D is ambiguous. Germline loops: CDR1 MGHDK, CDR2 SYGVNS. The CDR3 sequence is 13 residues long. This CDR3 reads CDSFFRGNTEAFF. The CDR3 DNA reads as TGTGACAGCTTTTTCCGGGGGAACACTGAAGCTTTCTTT.

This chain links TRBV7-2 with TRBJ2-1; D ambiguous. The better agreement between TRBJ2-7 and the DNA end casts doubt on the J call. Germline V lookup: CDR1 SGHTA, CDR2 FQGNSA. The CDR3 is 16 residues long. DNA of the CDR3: TGTGCCAGCAGCTTTCGTCCAGGCAGCTCCTACAATGAGCAGTACTTC. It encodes CASSFRPGSSYNEQYF.

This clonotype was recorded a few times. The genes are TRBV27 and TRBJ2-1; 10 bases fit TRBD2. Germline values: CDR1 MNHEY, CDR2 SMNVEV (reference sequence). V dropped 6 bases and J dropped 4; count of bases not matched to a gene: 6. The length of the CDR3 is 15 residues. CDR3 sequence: CASSLSGRGYNEQFF. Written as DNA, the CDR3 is TGTGCCAGCAGCCTCAGCGGGAGGGGATACAATGAGCAGTTCTTC.

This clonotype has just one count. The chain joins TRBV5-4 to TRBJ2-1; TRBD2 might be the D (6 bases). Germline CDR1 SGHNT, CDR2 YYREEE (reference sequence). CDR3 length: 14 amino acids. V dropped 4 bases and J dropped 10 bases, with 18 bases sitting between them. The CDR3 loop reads CASSGGTSTYEQFF. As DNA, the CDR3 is TGTGCCAGCAGCGGCGGGACGTCTACCTACGAGCAGTTCTTC. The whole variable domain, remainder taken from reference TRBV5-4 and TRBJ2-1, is ETGVTQSPTHLIKTRGQQVTLRCSSQSGHNTVSWYQQALGQGPQFIFQYYREEENGRGNFPPRFSGLQFPNYSSELNVNALELDDSALYLCASSGGTSTYEQFFGPGTRLTVL.

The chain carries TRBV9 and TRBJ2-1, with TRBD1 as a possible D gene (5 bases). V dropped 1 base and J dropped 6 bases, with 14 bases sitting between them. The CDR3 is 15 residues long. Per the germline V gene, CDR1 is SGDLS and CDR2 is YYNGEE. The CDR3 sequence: CASSVTQGAFNEQFF. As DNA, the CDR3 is TGTGCCAGCAGCGTAACTCAGGGTGCCTTCAATGAGCAGTTCTTC.

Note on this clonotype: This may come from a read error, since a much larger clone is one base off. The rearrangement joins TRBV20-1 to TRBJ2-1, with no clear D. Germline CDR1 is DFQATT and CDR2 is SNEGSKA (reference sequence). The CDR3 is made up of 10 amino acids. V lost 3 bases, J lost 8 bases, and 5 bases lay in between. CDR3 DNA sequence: TGCAGTGCTAGTTTCGATGAGCAGTTCTTC. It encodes CSASFDEQFF.

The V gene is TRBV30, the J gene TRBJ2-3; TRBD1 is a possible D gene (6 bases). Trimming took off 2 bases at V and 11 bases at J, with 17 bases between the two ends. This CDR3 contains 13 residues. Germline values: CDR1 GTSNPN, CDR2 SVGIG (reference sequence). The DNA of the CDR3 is TGTGCCTGGAGTTACTACTTCCAGGGGAGGCAGTATTTT. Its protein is CAWSYYFQGRQYF.

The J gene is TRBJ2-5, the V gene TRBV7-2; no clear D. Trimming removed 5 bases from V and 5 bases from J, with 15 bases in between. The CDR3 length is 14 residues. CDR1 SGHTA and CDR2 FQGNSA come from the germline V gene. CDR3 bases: TGTGCCAGCAGCCCGAGACGACTGGTTGAGACCCAGTACTTC. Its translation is CASSPRRLVETQYF.

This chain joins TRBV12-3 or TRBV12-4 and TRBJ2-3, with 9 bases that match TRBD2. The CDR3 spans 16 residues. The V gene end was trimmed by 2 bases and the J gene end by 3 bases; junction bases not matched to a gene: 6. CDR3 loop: CASSLLSGGLTDTQYF. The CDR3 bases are TGTGCCAGCAGTTTACTCAGCGGGGGGTTGACAGATACGCAGTATTTT.

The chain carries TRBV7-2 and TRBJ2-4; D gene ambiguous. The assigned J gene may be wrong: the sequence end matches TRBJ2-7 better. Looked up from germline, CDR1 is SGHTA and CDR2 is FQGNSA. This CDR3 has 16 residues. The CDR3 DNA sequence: TGTGCCAGCAGCCCTATCGTCTCAGCCATCCCCTACGAGCAGTACTTC. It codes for CASSPIVSAIPYEQYF.

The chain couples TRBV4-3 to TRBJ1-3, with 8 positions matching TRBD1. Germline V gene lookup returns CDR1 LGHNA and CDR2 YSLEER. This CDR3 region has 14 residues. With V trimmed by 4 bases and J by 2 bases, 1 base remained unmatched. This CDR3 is CASSPGGTGNTIYF. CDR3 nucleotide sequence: TGCGCCAGCAGCCCAGGGGGCACTGGAAACACCATATATTTT.

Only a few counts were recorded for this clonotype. The DNA of the CDR3 is TGTGCCAGCTCACCTACAGCGAAGGACTCCGAGCAGTACTTC. Translating it yields CASSPTAKDSEQYF. V is TRBV18 and J is TRBJ2-7; maybe TRBD2 (5 bases). The CDR3 consists of 14 residues. V lost 3 bases and J 6 bases, leaving 15 bases between the germline ends. CDR1 and CDR2 (germline): KGHSH, LQKENI.

CDR3 DNA: TGCAGTGCTAGAGATGAGGGGGGCGAGACCTACGAGCAGTACTTC. Its protein is CSARDEGGETYEQYF. The chain has TRBV20-1 and TRBJ2-4; D is tentatively TRBD1 or TRBD2 (6 bases each). The end of the DNA is better explained by TRBJ2-7, so the J call may be wrong. The CDR3 has 15 residues. CDR1 is DFQATT, CDR2 SNEGSKA, per germline (reference sequence).

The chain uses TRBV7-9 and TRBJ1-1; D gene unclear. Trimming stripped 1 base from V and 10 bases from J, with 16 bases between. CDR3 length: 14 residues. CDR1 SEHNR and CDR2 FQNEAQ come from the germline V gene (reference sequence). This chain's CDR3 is CASSLVSRGGGAFF. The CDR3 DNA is TGTGCCAGCAGCTTAGTAAGCCGGGGAGGTGGAGCTTTCTTT.

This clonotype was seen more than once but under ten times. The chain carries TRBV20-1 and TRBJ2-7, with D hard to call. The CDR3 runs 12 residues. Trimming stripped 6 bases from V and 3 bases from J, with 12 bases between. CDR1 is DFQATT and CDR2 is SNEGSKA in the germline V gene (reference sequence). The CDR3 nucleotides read TGCAGTGCCGCAATGGTGGGCTACGAGCAGTACTTC. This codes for CSAAMVGYEQYF.